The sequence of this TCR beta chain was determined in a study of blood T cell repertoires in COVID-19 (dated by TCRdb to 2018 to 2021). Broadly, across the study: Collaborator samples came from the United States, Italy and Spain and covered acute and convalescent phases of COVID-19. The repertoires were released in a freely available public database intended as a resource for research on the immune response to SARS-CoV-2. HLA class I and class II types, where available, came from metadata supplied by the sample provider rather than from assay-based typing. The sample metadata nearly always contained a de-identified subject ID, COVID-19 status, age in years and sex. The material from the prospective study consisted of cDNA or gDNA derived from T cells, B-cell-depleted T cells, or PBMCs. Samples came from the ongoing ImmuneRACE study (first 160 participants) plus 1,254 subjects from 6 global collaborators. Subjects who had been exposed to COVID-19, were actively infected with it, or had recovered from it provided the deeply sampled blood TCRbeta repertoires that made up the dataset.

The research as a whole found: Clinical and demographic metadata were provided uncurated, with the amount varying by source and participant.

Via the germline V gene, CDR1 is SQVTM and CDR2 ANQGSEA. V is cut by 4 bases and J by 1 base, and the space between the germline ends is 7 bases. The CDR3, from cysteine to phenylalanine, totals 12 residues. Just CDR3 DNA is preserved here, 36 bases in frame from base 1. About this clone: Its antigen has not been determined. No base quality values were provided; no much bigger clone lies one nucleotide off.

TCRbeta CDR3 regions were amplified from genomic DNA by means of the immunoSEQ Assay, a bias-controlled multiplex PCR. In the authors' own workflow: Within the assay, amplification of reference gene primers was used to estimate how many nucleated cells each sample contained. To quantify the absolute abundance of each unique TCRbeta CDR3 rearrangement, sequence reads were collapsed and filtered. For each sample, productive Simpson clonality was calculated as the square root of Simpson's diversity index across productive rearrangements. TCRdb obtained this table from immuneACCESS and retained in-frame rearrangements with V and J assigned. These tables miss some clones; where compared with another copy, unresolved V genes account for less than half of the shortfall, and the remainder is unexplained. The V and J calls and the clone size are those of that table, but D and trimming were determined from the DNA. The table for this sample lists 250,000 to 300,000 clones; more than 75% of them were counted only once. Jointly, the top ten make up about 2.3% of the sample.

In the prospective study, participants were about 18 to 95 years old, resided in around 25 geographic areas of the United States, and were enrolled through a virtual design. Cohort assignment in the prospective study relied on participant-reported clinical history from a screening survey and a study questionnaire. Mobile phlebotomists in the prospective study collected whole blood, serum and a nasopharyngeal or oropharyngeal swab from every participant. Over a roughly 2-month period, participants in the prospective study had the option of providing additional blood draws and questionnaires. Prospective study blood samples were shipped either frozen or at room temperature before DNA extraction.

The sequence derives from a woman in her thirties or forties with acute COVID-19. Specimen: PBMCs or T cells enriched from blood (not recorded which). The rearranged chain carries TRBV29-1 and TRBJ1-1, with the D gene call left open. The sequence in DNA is TGCAGCGTTGCGTCGGGGAACACTGAAGCTTTCTTT. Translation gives CSVASGNTEAFF.